Shown below are 11 T cell receptor beta chains from a single sample sequenced in a study of blood T cell repertoires in COVID-19. Sequenced by immunoSEQ multiplex PCR; TCRdb stores in-frame clones only, minus some. The repertoire holds approximately 200,000 clones, with 75% to 90% as singletons. Sequenced: PBMCs or T cells enriched from blood (not recorded which). All receptors derive from a woman in her forties with acute COVID-19.

This chain links TRBV5-6 with TRBJ2-3, with D perhaps TRBD2 (6 bases). In germline, CDR1 is SGHDT, CDR2 YYEEEE. V gave up 5 bases and J gave up 0 bases, with 13 bases separating them. The CDR3 loop spans 15 amino acids. CDR3 DNA: TGTGCCAGCAGTTTGCCAGGGACTAGCACAGATACGCAGTATTTT. It specifies CASSLPGTSTDTQYF.

CDR3 sequence: CASSLSGFYNEQFF. Here the CDR3 DNA reads TGTGCCAGCAGCTTATCGGGATTCTACAATGAGCAGTTCTTC. V usage is TRBV13 and J usage is TRBJ2-1; D may be TRBD2 (5 bases). Trimming removed 2 bases at V and 3 bases at J, with 8 bases between. Germline assignment: CDR1 PRHDT and CDR2 FYEKMQ (reference sequence). The CDR3 covers 14 residues.

V and J are TRBV13 and TRBJ1-2; 11 positions agree with TRBD1. Germline lookup yields CDR1 PRHDT and CDR2 FYEKMQ (reference sequence). After removal of 4 bases from V and 5 bases from J, the junction contained 12 bases not matched to a gene. This CDR3 has 17 residues. Here the CDR3 DNA reads TGTGCCAGCAGCTATAGATTGGGGGACAGGGGGAAATATGGCTACACCTTC. Amino acid sequence: CASSYRLGDRGKYGYTF.

This clone was observed many times. J is TRBJ1-2 and V is TRBV6-1; D is uncertain. The CDR3 is made up of 14 amino acids. V was pared by 3 bases and J by 4 bases, with 12 bases between. CDR1 and CDR2 (germline): MNHNS, SASEGT. CDR3 in amino acids: CASSEGGGPYGYTF. The CDR3 DNA reads as TGTGCCAGCAGTGAGGGTGGAGGCCCCTATGGCTACACCTTC.

The chain is built from TRBV10-3 and TRBJ1-5; tentatively, D is TRBD1 (6 bases). This CDR3 is built from 15 residues. Germline CDR1 reads ENHRY; CDR2 reads SYGVKD. The V gene lost 10 bases and the J gene lost 5 bases, with 21 bases spanning the gap. This CDR3 is CATTREGGADQPQHF. The CDR3 DNA is TGTGCCACCACCCGCGAGGGGGGGGCGGATCAGCCCCAGCATTTT.

The rearrangement links TRBV11-1 to TRBJ2-5, with 8 bases identical to TRBD1. Germline CDR1 SGHAT, CDR2 FQDESV (reference sequence). The CDR3 contains 14 residues. The V segment lost 4 bases and the J segment 5 bases; nucleotides outside the gene matches: 6. The CDR3 DNA sequence: TGTGCCAGCAGCTCCCGGACAGGGTGGGAGACCCAGTACTTC. As protein: CASSSRTGWETQYF.

The genes are TRBV27 and TRBJ2-2; D is uncertain. This CDR3 is 13 amino acids long. Deletions cut 3 bases from V and 1 base from J, with 3 bases between. CDR1 is MNHEY, CDR2 SMNVEV, per germline (reference sequence). The chain's CDR3 is CASSFLNTGELFF. As DNA, the CDR3 is TGTGCCAGCAGTTTTCTGAACACCGGGGAGCTGTTTTTT.

The chain combines TRBV6-5 with TRBJ1-2; D may be TRBD1 (6 bases). The CDR3 runs 13 residues. Trimming left V 8 bases short and J 5 bases short, with 15 bases between. The germline V gene encodes CDR1 MNHEY and CDR2 SVGAGI. Here the CDR3 DNA reads TGTGCCAGCGGTAAACAGGGTTTATATGGCTACACCTTC. It yields the protein CASGKQGLYGYTF.

This clone was observed a single time. This chain joins TRBV2 and TRBJ1-1; 12 bases line up with TRBD1. The CDR3 runs to 14 residues. Germline-derived CDR1 and CDR2 are SNHLY and FYNNEI. The trim removed 7 bases at V and 7 bases at J, leaving 7 bases unmatched. The CDR3 region is CASIGTGGLGEAFF. The CDR3 DNA reads as TGTGCCAGCATAGGGACAGGGGGCTTGGGTGAAGCTTTCTTT.

V and J are TRBV7-8 and TRBJ2-1; 8 bases are a match to TRBD2. CDR1 is SGHVS, CDR2 FQNEAQ, per germline. The CDR3 is 18 amino acids. V was clipped by 0 bases and J by 8 bases; unmatched bases: 15. The CDR3 loop is CASSLALLAGTLAHEQFF. DNA for the CDR3: TGTGCCAGCAGCTTAGCTCTCCTAGCGGGTACACTAGCCCATGAGCAGTTCTTC. The variable domain in full, completed from reference TRBV7-8 and TRBJ2-1, reads GAGVSQSPRYKVAKRGQDVALRCDPISGHVSLFWYQQALGQGPEFLTYFQNEAQLDKSGLPSDRFFAERPEGSVSTLKIQRTQQEDSAVYLCASSLALLAGTLAHEQFFGPGTRLTVL.

The rearrangement uses TRBV19 and TRBJ1-2; D perhaps matches TRBD1 (6 bases). Trimming took 4 bases from V and 3 from J, leaving 15 bases between them. Germline V gene sequence: CDR1 LNHDA, CDR2 SQIVND (reference sequence). This CDR3 is 15 amino acids long. This CDR3 reads CASSTVPRGYYGYTF. The CDR3, as DNA: TGTGCCAGTAGTACCGTTCCCAGGGGTTACTATGGCTACACCTTC.